The table lists the clone carrying this T cell receptor (beta chain) with a few counts. The PCR contained 60 Vbeta and 13 Jbeta primers. The protocol was immunoSEQ multiplex PCR, while the TCRdb copy is restricted to in-frame clones and leaves out a portion. The data contain 130,000 to 150,000 clones, 60% to 80% of them singletons. Germline assignment: CDR1 SGHTS and CDR2 YDEGEE. With V trimmed by 4 bases and J by 8 bases, 8 bases remained unmatched. The CDR3 contains 15 residues. This record comes from a study of cytomegalovirus exposure and HLA in healthy donors. The V gene is TRBV5-8, the J gene TRBJ1-5; 11 bases fit TRBD1. Sequencing input: PBMCs. This clonotype originated in a woman aged 50 to 60 in good health and CMV-seronegative. CDR3 residues: CASSPWGQGVEPQHF. In DNA, the CDR3 is TGTGCCAGCAGCCCCTGGGGACAGGGGGTTGAGCCCCAGCATTTT.